This entry describes one T cell receptor (beta chain). No antigen is known for it. The data derive from a study of identical twins. TCRdb reanalysed the 5' RACE reads using MiXCR and keeps one entry per CDR3 protein. The table has 450,000 or so distinct CDR3 sequences, less than 25% seen once. The study, taken as a whole, reports: Out-of-frame TCR alpha sharing in monozygotic twins exceeded recombination model predictions. Excess twin sharing in beta out-of-frame sequences was weaker.

The CDR3 spans 14 residues. The V and J ends lost 4 bases and 4 bases respectively, with 13 bases between them. Per the germline V gene, CDR1 is LGHNA and CDR2 is YSLEER. These records were also assigned to another study, of T cells expressing NK-cell markers. According to that study: Dominant NKG2C+ clonotypes were found to form about 1.0-7.0% of CD8+ T cells in over five donors.

The receptor's source is a woman aged 18-29 years in good health. The genes are TRBV4-3 and TRBJ1-1, with D uncertain. Sequenced sample: CD4+ T cells sorted from blood. DNA of the CDR3: TGCGCCAGCAGCCCTACCGGATGGGGCACTGAAGCTTTCTTT. Translation: CASSPTGWGTEAFF.